Listed below are T cell receptor beta chains from one sample, sequenced in a study of cytomegalovirus exposure and HLA in healthy donors. The protocol was immunoSEQ multiplex PCR, while the TCRdb copy is restricted to in-frame clones and leaves out a portion. In the table there are fewer than 70,000 clones, roughly 83% of which are singletons. The specimen sequenced was PBMCs. These receptors were taken from a man between 35 and 55 years old in good health and CMV-seronegative. The CDR3 runs from the conserved cysteine through the conserved F or W. D genes are given only for firm matches. Size is omitted from some rows. Given values are once, few, many or a class for expanded clones.

V gene	J gene	clone size	D gene	CDR3 protein	CDR3 DNA
TRBV15	TRBJ2-7	-	-	CATSRVRDSSYEQYF	TGTGCCACCAGCAGAGTGCGGGACAGCTCCTACGAGCAGTACTTC
TRBV4-1	TRBJ2-1	-	TRBD1	CASSPVRDRVNEQFF	TGCGCCAGCAGCCCGGTGAGGGACAGGGTCAATGAGCAGTTCTTC
TRBV27	TRBJ2-7	-	-	CASSQGGLRSYEQYF	TGTGCCAGCAGTCAAGGCGGGTTGCGCTCCTACGAGCAGTACTTC
TRBV15	TRBJ2-1	-	TRBD1	CATTPDRGRYYNEQFF	TGTGCCACCACCCCGGACAGGGGGCGATATTACAATGAGCAGTTCTTC
TRBV4-2	TRBJ1-2	-	-	CASSQERQDSLYGYTF	TGTGCCAGCAGCCAAGAGCGACAGGACAGCCTCTATGGCTACACCTTC
TRBV11-2	TRBJ1-2	-	-	CASSHGQFPSYGYTF	TGTGCCAGCAGTCACGGACAGTTCCCATCCTATGGCTACACCTTC
TRBV28	TRBJ1-6	-	-	CASRIRTVNSPLHF	TGTGCCAGCAGGATCCGGACAGTCAATTCACCCCTCCACTTT
TRBV21-1	TRBJ2-7	few	-	CASSKRLPLGSGDYEQYF	TGTGCCAGCAGCAAAAGGCTACCGTTGGGTAGCGGGGACTACGAGCAGTACTTC
TRBV25-1	TRBJ2-5	-	TRBD2	CATRLAGGETQYF	TGTGCCACCCGACTAGCGGGGGGAGAGACCCAGTACTTC
TRBV19	TRBJ1-2	-	-	CASISDNSIPNYGYTF	TGTGCCAGTATATCGGACAATAGTATTCCTAACTATGGCTACACCTTC
TRBV4-3	TRBJ1-2	-	-	CASSQEARGGYGYTF	TGCGCCAGCAGCCAAGAGGCCCGGGGGGGCTATGGCTACACCTTC
TRBV18	TRBJ1-5	-	-	CASSPGGDQPQHF	TGTGCCAGCTCACCGGGGGGAGATCAGCCCCAGCATTTT
TRBV11-3	TRBJ2-7	-	-	CASSLDSLYEQYF	TGTGCCAGCAGCTTAGATAGCCTTTACGAGCAGTACTTC
TRBV12-5	TRBJ2-3	-	-	CASGLGLLLTSTDTQYF	TGTGCTAGTGGTTTGGGACTACTGCTGACTAGCACAGATACGCAGTATTTT
TRBV7-2	TRBJ1-2	-	-	CASSLGDIGGYTF	TGTGCCAGCAGCTTAGGGGACATCGGCGGCTACACCTTC
TRBV28	TRBJ2-5	-	-	CASRSWIGGEETQYF	TGTGCCAGCAGAAGCTGGATTGGCGGGGAAGAGACCCAGTACTTC
TRBV18	TRBJ1-1	-	-	CASSTKIGAGAEAFF	TGTGCCAGCTCAACAAAGATTGGGGCTGGGGCCGAAGCTTTCTTT
TRBV2	TRBJ1-1	few	-	CASQDLNTEAFF	TGTGCCAGCCAAGACTTGAACACTGAAGCTTTCTTT
TRBV7-8	TRBJ2-5	-	-	CASSGRGRQETQYF	TGTGCCAGCAGCGGCCGGGGGAGGCAAGAGACCCAGTACTTC
TRBV5-1	TRBJ1-1	-	-	CASRVESNTEAFF	TGCGCCAGCAGGGTAGAATCGAACACTGAAGCTTTCTTT
TRBV30	TRBJ1-2	-	TRBD1	CAWSVPRQGLDGYGYTF	TGTGCCTGGAGTGTTCCTAGACAGGGCCTAGATGGGTATGGCTACACCTTC
TRBV5-1	TRBJ2-1	-	TRBD1	CASSYQTGASYNEQFF	TGCGCCAGCAGCTATCAGACAGGGGCGTCCTACAATGAGCAGTTCTTC
TRBV28	TRBJ1-2	-	-	CASSPPGREDGYTF	TGTGCCAGCAGCCCCCCCGGCAGGGAGGATGGCTACACCTTC
TRBV15	TRBJ2-1	-	TRBD2	CATRASGGASEQFF	TGTGCCACTAGGGCTAGCGGGGGGGCCAGTGAGCAGTTCTTC
TRBV19	TRBJ1-5	-	-	CASSEGGASNQPQHF	TGTGCCAGTAGTGAGGGGGGGGCGAGCAATCAGCCCCAGCATTTT
TRBV30	TRBJ2-3	-	TRBD2	CAWKRAGADTQYF	TGTGCCTGGAAGAGAGCGGGGGCGGATACGCAGTATTTT
TRBV28	TRBJ2-2	-	-	CASIHWGDRGTGELFF	TGTGCCAGCATCCATTGGGGGGACCGAGGTACCGGGGAGCTGTTTTTT
TRBV6-6	TRBJ2-1	-	TRBD1	CASKSGGQGVLDEQFF	TGTGCCAGCAAATCAGGGGGACAGGGGGTCTTGGATGAGCAGTTCTTC
TRBV6-6	TRBJ1-1	-	-	CASGGRTEAFF	TGTGCCAGCGGGGGGAGGACTGAAGCTTTCTTT
TRBV4-2	TRBJ2-3	-	TRBD2	CASSLGTSGGRLFTDTQYF	TGTGCCAGCAGCCTAGGGACTAGCGGGGGACGGCTCTTCACAGATACGCAGTATTTT
TRBV29-1	TRBJ2-1	-	-	CSVKRTAYNEQFF	TGCAGCGTCAAACGGACAGCATACAATGAGCAGTTCTTC
TRBV14	TRBJ2-1	-	TRBD2	CASSQTSGNEQFF	TGTGCCAGCAGCCAAACTAGCGGCAATGAGCAGTTCTTC
TRBV30	TRBJ2-3	-	TRBD2	CAWSPLGRGGPTDTQYF	TGTGCCTGGAGTCCCTTGGGGCGGGGGGGCCCTACAGATACGCAGTATTTT
TRBV5-1	TRBJ1-1	few	TRBD1	CASSSVGRGRSEAFF	TGCGCCAGCAGCTCCGTCGGGAGGGGGCGATCTGAAGCTTTCTTT
TRBV5-1	TRBJ2-1	-	TRBD1	CASSSTGALNNEQFF	TGCGCCAGCAGCTCGACAGGGGCCTTAAACAATGAGCAGTTCTTC
TRBV11-3	TRBJ1-6	-	-	CASSLAPTVSSPLHF	TGTGCCAGCAGCTTAGCTCCGACAGTCTCCTCACCCCTCCACTTT
TRBV30	TRBJ1-1	once	-	CAWKDIRGDEAFF	TGTGCCTGGAAGGATATAAGGGGCGATGAAGCTTTCTTT
TRBV11-3	TRBJ1-2	-	TRBD1	CASNYTGTDSCCYGYTF	TGTGCCAGCAACTACACCGGGACAGATTCCTGCTGCTATGGCTACACCTTC
TRBV5-8	TRBJ2-7	few	TRBD1	CASSFTGVREQYF	TGTGCCAGCAGCTTTACAGGGGTTCGGGAGCAGTACTTC
TRBV2	TRBJ2-5	-	TRBD1	CASSEIKGAQTQYF	TGTGCCAGCAGTGAAATTAAGGGGGCGCAGACCCAGTACTTC
TRBV9	TRBJ2-3	-	TRBD2	CASSDGLAGASTDTQYF	TGTGCCAGCAGCGACGGACTAGCGGGGGCCAGCACAGATACGCAGTATTTT
TRBV7-9	TRBJ2-7	-	TRBD1	CASSSSGTVVSYEQYF	TGTGCCAGCAGCTCGTCCGGGACAGTGGTTTCCTACGAGCAGTACTTC
TRBV29-1	TRBJ2-5	-	-	CSVDTAKTQYF	TGCAGCGTTGATACCGCGAAAACCCAGTACTTC
TRBV6-6	TRBJ2-2	-	-	CASSRGGGTATGELFF	TGTGCCAGCAGCCGGGGTGGGGGGACTGCCACCGGGGAGCTGTTTTTT
TRBV18	TRBJ2-1	once	TRBD2	CASSPLSGGSNEQFF	TGTGCCAGCTCACCTCTCAGCGGGGGTTCCAATGAGCAGTTCTTC
TRBV5-1	TRBJ1-4	-	TRBD1	CASSLYTGDNEKLFF	TGCGCCAGCAGCTTGTATACAGGGGATAATGAAAAACTGTTTTTT
TRBV19	TRBJ1-4	once	-	CATKTREAGVGTNEKLFF	TGTGCCACCAAAACCCGGGAGGCTGGGGTCGGAACTAATGAAAAACTGTTTTTT
TRBV30	TRBJ1-5	-	TRBD1	CAWSVKGAGQPQHF	TGTGCCTGGAGTGTAAAGGGGGCTGGTCAGCCCCAGCATTTT
TRBV5-6	TRBJ2-7	-	-	CASSLEFRAGPGGPHEQYF	TGTGCCAGCAGCTTGGAGTTCAGGGCGGGCCCCGGGGGGCCCCACGAGCAGTACTTC
TRBV5-8	TRBJ1-5	-	-	CASSSDLRRSGYGNQPQHF	TGTGCCAGCAGCTCCGACCTAAGACGATCAGGGTATGGCAATCAGCCCCAGCATTTT
TRBV4-1	TRBJ2-5	-	-	CASSQVLGTQYF	TGCGCCAGCAGCCAAGTTCTAGGGACCCAGTACTTC
TRBV5-8	TRBJ2-3	few	TRBD2	CASSRPGGGAKSDTQYF	TGTGCCAGCAGCCGTCCGGGCGGGGGGGCCAAATCGGATACGCAGTATTTT
TRBV4-2	TRBJ1-4	-	-	CASRAQATNEKLFF	TGTGCCAGCAGGGCACAGGCAACTAATGAAAAACTGTTTTTT
TRBV5-1	TRBJ1-2	-	TRBD1	CASSLPSTSQGGEAGYTF	TGCGCCAGCAGCTTGCCCAGCACCTCACAGGGGGGCGAGGCCGGCTACACCTTC
TRBV14	TRBJ1-1	-	TRBD1	CASSQFYRGGYTEAFF	TGTGCCAGCAGCCAATTCTACAGGGGTGGTTACACTGAAGCTTTCTTT